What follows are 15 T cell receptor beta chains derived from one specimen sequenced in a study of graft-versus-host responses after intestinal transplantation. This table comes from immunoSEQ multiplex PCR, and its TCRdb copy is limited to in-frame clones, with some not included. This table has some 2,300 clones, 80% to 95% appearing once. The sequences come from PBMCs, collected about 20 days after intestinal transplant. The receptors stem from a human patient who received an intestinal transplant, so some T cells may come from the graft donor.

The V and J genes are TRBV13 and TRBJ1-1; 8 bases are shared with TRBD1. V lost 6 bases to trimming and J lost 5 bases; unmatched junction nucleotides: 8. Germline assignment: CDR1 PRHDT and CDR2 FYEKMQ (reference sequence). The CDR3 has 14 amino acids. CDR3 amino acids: CASRFLTGETEAFF. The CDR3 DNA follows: TGTGCCAGCAGATTTCTGACAGGGGAAACTGAAGCTTTCTTT.

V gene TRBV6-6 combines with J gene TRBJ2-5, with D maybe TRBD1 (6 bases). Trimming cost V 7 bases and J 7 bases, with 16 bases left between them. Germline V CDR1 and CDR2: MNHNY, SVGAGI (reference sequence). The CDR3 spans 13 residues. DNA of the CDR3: TGTGCCAGCAAAAAGGGGGAAATGGTGACCCAGTACTTC. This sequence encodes CASKKGEMVTQYF.

Here the CDR3 reads CASSLVEYSATYNEQFF. DNA of the CDR3: TGTGCCAGCAGCTTAGTTGAGTATAGCGCGACCTACAATGAGCAGTTCTTC. The chain combines TRBV11-2 with TRBJ2-1; D is possibly TRBD2 (5 bases). V lost 1 base and J 2 bases, leaving 15 bases between the germline ends. This CDR3 is built from 17 residues. Germline V gives CDR1 SGHAT, CDR2 FQNNGV.

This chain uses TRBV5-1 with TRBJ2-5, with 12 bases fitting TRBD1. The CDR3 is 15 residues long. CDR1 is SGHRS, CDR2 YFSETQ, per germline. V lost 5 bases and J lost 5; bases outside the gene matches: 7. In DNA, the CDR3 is TGCGCCAGCAGTCGTGGGACAGGGGGCACGGAGACCCAGTACTTC. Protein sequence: CASSRGTGGTETQYF.

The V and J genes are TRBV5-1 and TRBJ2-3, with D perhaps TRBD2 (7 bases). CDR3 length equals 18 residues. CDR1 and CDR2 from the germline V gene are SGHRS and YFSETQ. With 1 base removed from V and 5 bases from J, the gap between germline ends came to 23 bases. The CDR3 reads CASSLTRAGAHLGDTQYF. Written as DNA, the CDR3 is TGCGCCAGCAGCTTGACCCGGGCGGGGGCACACCTCGGAGATACGCAGTATTTT.

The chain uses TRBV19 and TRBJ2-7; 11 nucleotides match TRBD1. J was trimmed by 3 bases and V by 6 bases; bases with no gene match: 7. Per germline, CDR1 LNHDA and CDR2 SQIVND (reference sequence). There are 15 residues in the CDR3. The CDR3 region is CASSTGTGGDYEQYF. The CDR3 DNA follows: TGTGCCAGTAGCACCGGGACAGGGGGTGACTACGAGCAGTACTTC.

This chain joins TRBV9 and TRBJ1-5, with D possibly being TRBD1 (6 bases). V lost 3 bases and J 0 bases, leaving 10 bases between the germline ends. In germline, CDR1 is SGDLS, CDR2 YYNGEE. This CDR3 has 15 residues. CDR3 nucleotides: TGTGCCAGCAGCGCTACAGGGAATAGCAATCAGCCCCAGCATTTT. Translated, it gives CASSATGNSNQPQHF.

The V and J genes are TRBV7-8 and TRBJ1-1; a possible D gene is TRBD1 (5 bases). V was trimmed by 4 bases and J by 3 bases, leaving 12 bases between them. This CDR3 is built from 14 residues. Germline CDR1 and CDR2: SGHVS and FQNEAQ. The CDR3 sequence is CASSYSEGYTEAFF. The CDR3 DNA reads TGTGCCAGCAGCTACTCGGAGGGGTACACTGAAGCTTTCTTT.

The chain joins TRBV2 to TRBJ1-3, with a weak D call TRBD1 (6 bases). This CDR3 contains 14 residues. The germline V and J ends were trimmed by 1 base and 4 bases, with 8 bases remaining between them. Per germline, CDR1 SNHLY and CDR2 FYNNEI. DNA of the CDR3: TGTGCCAGCAGTGAAGTGGGGGCGGGAAACACCATATATTTT. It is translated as CASSEVGAGNTIYF.

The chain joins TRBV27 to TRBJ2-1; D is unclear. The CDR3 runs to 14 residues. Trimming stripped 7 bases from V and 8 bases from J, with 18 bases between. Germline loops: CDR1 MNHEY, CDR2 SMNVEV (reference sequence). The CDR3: CASNPLGSFHEQFF. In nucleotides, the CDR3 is TGTGCCAGCAATCCCCTGGGCAGCTTCCATGAGCAGTTCTTC.

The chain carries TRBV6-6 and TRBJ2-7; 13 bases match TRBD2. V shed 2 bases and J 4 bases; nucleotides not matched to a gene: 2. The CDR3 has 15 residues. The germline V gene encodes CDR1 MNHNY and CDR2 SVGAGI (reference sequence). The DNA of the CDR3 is TGTGCCAGCAGTTACCGGACTAGCGGGGGTTACGAGCAGTACGTC. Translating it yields CASSYRTSGGYEQYV.

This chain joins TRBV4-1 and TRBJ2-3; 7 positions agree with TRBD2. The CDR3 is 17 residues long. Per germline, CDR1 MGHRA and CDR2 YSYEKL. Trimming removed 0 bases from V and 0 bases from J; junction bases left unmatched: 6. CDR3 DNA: TGCGCCAGCAGCCAAGAGTGGGGCGGGGGAAGCACAGATACGCAGTATTTT. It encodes CASSQEWGGGSTDTQYF.

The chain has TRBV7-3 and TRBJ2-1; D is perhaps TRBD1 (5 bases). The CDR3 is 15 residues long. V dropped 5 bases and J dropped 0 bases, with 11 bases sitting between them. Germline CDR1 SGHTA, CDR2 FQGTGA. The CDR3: CASSPRQSSYNEQFF. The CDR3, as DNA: TGTGCCAGCAGCCCCAGACAGAGCTCCTACAATGAGCAGTTCTTC.

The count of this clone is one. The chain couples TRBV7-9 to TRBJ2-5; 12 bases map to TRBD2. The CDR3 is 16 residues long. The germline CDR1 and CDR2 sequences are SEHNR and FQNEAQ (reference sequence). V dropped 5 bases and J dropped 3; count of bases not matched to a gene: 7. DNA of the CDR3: TGTGCCAGCAGCACCCCTAGCGGGGGGGCCGAAGAGACCCAGTACTTC. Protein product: CASSTPSGGAEETQYF.

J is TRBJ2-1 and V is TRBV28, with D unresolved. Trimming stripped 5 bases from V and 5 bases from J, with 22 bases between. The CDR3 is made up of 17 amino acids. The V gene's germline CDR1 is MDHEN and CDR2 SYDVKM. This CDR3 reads CASSPPTPFGPHNEQFF. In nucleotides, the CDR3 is TGTGCCAGCAGTCCCCCCACCCCTTTTGGCCCCCACAATGAGCAGTTCTTC.